Below are 3 T cell receptor beta chains sequenced from a single sample in a study of T cell changes during pregnancy in multiple sclerosis. Method: immunoSEQ multiplex PCR; TCRdb's copy keeps in-frame clones and lacks some. The sample has 84,000 or so clones; about 95% are singletons. The sample consisted of peripheral blood, taken in the third trimester of pregnancy. All receptors derive from a female donor with multiple sclerosis, enrolled in a pregnancy study.

The chain combines TRBV7-9 with TRBJ1-3, with no clear D. Germline CDR1 SEHNR, CDR2 FQNEAQ (reference sequence). The CDR3 has 11 residues. Trimming took 10 bases from V and 4 from J, leaving 8 bases between them. The CDR3 DNA follows: TGTGCCAACGAAGCGGGAAACACCATATATTTT. This sequence encodes CANEAGNTIYF.

The J gene is TRBJ2-7, the V gene TRBV4-2, with TRBD2 identical over 8 bases. Germline-derived CDR1 and CDR2 are LGHNA and YNFKEQ. The CDR3 runs 16 residues. V gave up 0 bases and J gave up 1 base; unmatched junction bases: 5. Written as DNA, the CDR3 is TGTGCCAGCAGCCAAGATTTAGCGGGGTTATCCTACGAGCAGTACTTC. Amino acids: CASSQDLAGLSYEQYF.

This rearrangement joins TRBV27 to TRBJ2-7; possible D gene TRBD1, 5 bases. This CDR3 has 15 amino acids. Trimming left V 0 bases short and J 0 bases short, with 9 bases between. Germline CDR1 reads MNHEY; CDR2 reads SMNVEV (reference sequence). The CDR3 spells CASSLSDSFSYEQYF. CDR3 bases: TGTGCCAGCAGTTTATCAGACAGTTTCTCCTACGAGCAGTACTTC.